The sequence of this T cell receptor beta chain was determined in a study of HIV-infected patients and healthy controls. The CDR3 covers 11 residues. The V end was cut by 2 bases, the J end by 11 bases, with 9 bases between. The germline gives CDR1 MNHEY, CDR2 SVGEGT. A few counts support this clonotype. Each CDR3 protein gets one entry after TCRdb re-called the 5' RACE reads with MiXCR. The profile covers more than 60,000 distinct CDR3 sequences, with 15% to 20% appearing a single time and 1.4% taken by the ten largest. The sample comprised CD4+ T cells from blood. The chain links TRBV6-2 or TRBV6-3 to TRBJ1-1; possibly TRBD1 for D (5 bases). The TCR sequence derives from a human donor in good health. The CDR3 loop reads CASSYGRGAFF. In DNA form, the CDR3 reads TGTGCCAGCAGTTACGGGCGGGGGGCTTTCTTT.